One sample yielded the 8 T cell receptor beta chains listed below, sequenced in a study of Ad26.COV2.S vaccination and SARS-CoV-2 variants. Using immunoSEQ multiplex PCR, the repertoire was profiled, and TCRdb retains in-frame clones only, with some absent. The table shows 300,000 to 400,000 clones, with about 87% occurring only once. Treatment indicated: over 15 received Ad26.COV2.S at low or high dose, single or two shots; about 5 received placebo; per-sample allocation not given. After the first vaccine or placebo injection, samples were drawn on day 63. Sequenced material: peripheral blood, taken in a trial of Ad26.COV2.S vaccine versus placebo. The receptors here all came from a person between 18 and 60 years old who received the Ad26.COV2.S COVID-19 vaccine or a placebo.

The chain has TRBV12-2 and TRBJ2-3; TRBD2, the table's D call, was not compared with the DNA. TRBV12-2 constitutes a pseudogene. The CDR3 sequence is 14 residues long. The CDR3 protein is CASRRREPTDTQYF. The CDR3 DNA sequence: TGTGCAAGTCGCAGGCGGGAGCCGACAGATACGCAGTATTTT.

CDR3 amino acids: CATSSRGRSDNEQFF. The CDR3 bases are TGTGCCACCAGCAGCAGGGGCCGAAGCGACAATGAGCAGTTCTTC. The chain employs TRBV15 and TRBJ2-1; TRBD1 might be the D (6 bases). The CDR3 loop spans 15 amino acids. Germline assignment: CDR1 LNHNV and CDR2 YYDKDF (reference sequence). The ends were cut back, 3 bases at V and 5 bases at J, with 14 bases in the middle.

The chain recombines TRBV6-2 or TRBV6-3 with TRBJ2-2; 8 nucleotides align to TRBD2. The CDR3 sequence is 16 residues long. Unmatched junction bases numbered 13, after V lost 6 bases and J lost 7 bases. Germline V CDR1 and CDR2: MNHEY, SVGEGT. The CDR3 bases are TGTGCCAGCAGCCCCGGGGGGGTACGGTATGGCGGGGAGCTGTTTTTT. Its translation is CASSPGGVRYGGELFF.

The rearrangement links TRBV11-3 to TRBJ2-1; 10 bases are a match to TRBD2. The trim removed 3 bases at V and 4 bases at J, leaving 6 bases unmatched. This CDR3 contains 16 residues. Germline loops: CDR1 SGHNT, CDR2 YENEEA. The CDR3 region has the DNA TGTGCCAGCAGCTTCGGGACTAGCGCCTCTTACAATGAGCAGTTCTTC. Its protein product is CASSFGTSASYNEQFF.

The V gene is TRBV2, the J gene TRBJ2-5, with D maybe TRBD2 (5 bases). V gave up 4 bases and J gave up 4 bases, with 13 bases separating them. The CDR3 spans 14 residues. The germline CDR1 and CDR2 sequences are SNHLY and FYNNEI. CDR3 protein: CASSGANRGETQYF. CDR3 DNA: TGTGCCAGCAGTGGGGCCAACCGGGGAGAGACCCAGTACTTC.

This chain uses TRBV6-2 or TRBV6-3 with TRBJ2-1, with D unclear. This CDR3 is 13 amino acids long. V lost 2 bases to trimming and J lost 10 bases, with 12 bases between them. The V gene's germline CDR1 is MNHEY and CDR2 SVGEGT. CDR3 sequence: CASSYKPPQEQFF. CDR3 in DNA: TGTGCCAGCAGTTACAAACCACCGCAGGAGCAGTTCTTC.

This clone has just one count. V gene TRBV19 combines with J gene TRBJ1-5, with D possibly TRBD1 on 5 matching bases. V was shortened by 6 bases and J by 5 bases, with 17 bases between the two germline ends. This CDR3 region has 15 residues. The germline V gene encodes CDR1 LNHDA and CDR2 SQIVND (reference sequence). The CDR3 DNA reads TGTGCCAGTAGGAATTCGGCAGGGTGGTATCAGCCCCAGCATTTT. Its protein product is CASRNSAGWYQPQHF. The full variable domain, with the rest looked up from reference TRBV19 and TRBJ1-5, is DGGITQSPKYLFRKEGQNVTLSCEQNLNHDAMYWYRQDPGQGLRLIYYSQIVNDFQKGDIAEGYSVSREKKESFPLTVTSAQKNPTAFYLCASRNSAGWYQPQHFGDGTRLSIL.

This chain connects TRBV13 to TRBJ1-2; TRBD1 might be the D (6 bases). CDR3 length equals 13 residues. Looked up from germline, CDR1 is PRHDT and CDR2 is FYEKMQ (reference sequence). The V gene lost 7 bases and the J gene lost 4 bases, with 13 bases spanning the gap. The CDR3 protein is CASNSQGSYGYTF. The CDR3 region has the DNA TGTGCCAGCAATTCCCAGGGGTCCTATGGCTACACCTTC. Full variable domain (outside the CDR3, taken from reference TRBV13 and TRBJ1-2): AAGVIQSPRHLIKEKRETATLKCYPIPRHDTVYWYQQGPGQDPQFLISFYEKMQSDKGSIPDRFSAQQFSDYHSELNMSSLELGDSALYFCASNSQGSYGYTFGSGTRLTVV.